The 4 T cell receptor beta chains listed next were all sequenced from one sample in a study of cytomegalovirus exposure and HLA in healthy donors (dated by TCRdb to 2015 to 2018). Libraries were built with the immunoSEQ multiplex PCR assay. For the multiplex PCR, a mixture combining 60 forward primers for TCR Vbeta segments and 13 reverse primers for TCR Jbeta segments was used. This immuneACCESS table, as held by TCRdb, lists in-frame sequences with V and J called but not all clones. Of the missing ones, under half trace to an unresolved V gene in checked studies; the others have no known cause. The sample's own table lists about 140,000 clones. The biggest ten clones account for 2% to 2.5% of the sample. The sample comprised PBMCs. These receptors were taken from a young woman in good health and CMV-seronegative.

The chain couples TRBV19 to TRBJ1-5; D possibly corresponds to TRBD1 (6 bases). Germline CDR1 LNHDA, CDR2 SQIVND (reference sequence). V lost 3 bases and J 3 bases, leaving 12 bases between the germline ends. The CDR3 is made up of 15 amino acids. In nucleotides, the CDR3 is TGTGCCAGTAGTATGGGGGCAGGGCACAATCAGCCCCAGCATTTT. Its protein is CASSMGAGHNQPQHF.

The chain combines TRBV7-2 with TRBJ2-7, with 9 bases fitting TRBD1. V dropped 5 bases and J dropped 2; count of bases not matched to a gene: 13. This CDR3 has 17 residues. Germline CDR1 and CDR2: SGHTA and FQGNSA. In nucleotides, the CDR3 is TGTGCCAGCAGCCAGAGGGGGGGACAGGGAATTACCTACGAGCAGTACTTC. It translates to CASSQRGGQGITYEQYF.

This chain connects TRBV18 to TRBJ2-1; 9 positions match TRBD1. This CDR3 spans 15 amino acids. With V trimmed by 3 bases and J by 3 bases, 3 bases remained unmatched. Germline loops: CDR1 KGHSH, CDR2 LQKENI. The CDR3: CASSPPGQGYNEQFF. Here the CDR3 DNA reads TGTGCCAGCTCACCGCCGGGACAGGGCTACAATGAGCAGTTCTTC.

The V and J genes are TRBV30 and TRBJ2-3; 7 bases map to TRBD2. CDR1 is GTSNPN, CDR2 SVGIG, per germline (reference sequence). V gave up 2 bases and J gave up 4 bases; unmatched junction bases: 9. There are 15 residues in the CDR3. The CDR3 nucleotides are TGTGCCTGGAGTAGGGCGGGAGCCCCCGCAGATACGCAGTATTTT. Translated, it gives CAWSRAGAPADTQYF.